This TCR beta chain stems from a study of molecular identifiers for immune sequencing clone quantification. One entry per CDR3 protein, called by TCRdb with MiXCR from the PCR reads. The sample has about 510,000 distinct CDR3 sequences, around 21% seen once. This CDR3 comprises 12 residues. Germline lookup yields CDR1 MNHNY and CDR2 SVGAGI (reference sequence). A word on this clonotype: What it recognizes is unknown. A much larger clone lies one base from this, so it may be a read error.

Sorted inputs of 20,000 to 1,000,000 cells, with 10%, 30% or 50% RNA, yielded naive CD8 libraries. CD8+CD4-CCR7+CD45RA+ cells were sorted as naive CD8 T cells. Study-level points and caveats: Jurkat TCR RNA spiked in from one cell reportedly remained identifiable amid 970,000 or so naive cells. Clone sizes that are highly expanded could be underestimated when identical TCR molecules share a barcode.

The sequenced material came from naive CD8+ T cells from blood, with Jurkat cell RNA spiked in. Subset defined: FACS-sorted CD8+CD4-CCR7+CD45RA+ naive T cells. The receptor's source is a human donor in good health. Some libraries in this study had Jurkat cell RNA spiked in. The V and J genes are TRBV6-6 and TRBJ2-7; D tentatively reads TRBD1 or TRBD2 (5 bases each). For the CDR3, the DNA is TGTGCCGGCAGTTACGGGGCGTACGAGCAGTACTTC. Its translation is CAGSYGAYEQYF.